The text below deals with one T cell receptor (beta chain). Its matching antigen is unknown. This entry is derived from a study of cytomegalovirus exposure and HLA in healthy donors. Turning to the study itself: An analysis done earlier identified 100 million to 140 million unique TCR beta sequences from about 180 million T cells.

The CDR3 spans 13 residues. Germline V gene lookup returns CDR1 MDHEN and CDR2 SYDVKM. V was shortened by 6 bases and J by 10 bases, with 17 bases between the two germline ends. The PCR contained 60 Vbeta and 13 Jbeta primers. As originally analysed: Roughly 11 million shared chains were among the 60 million to 80 million unique TCR beta chains that a later analysis counted. Measured with immunoSEQ multiplex PCR; TCRdb has only the in-frame clones, and not every one. The DNA gave D and trimming, while V, J and clone size come from that table. The repertoire consists of under 130,000 clones, with over 12% occurring once and the leading ten covering about 0.79%. Study-wide findings and caveats: Later analysis placed DRB1 highest and HLA-C lowest in TCR association rates, which differed by HLA locus. It emerged from a later analysis that several of the most significant clusters appeared to be linked to common viral pathogens.

The sequence was obtained from a female donor in good health and CMV-seronegative. The sequencing input was PBMCs. The chain joins TRBV28 to TRBJ2-3; weak D call: TRBD2 (5 bases). The CDR3: CASRPPPGGSQYF. The CDR3 region has the DNA TGTGCCAGCAGGCCCCCACCAGGCGGGTCGCAGTATTTT.